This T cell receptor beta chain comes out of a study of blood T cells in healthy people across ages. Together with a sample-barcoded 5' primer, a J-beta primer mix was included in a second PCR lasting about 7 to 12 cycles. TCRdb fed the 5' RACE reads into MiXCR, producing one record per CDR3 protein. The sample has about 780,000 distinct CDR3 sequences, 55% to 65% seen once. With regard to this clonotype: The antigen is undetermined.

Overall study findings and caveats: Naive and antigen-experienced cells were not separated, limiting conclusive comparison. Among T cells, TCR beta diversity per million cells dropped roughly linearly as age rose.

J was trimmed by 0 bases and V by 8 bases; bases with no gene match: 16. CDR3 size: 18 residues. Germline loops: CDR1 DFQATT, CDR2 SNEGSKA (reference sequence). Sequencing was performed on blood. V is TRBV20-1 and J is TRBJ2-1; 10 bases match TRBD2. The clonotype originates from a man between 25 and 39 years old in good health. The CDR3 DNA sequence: TGCAGTTTCTCCCAGGCTAGCGGGGGCCCCAGCTCCTACAATGAGCAGTTCTTC. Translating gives CSFSQASGGPSSYNEQFF.